The 21 T cell receptor beta chains below were found in one sample sequenced in a study of T cell changes during pregnancy in multiple sclerosis. Sequencing was performed with immunoSEQ multiplex PCR; in TCRdb, only in-frame clones are kept and a portion is missing. The sample includes around 63,000 clones, 75% to 95% of them seen just once. Sequencing used peripheral blood, obtained in the third trimester of pregnancy. These receptors all stem from a female donor in good health, enrolled as a control in a pregnancy study.

This chain links TRBV28 with TRBJ2-1, with 9 positions matching TRBD2. J gave up 0 bases and V 0 bases, and 6 bases lay outside the gene matches. CDR3 length equals 18 residues. Germline lookup yields CDR1 MDHEN and CDR2 SYDVKM. The CDR3 bases are TGTGCCAGCAGTTTATGGACTAGCGGAGACAGCTCCTACAATGAGCAGTTCTTC. Protein: CASSLWTSGDSSYNEQFF.

The chain carries TRBV15 and TRBJ1-3, with D tentatively TRBD1 (5 bases). The CDR3 is 18 amino acids. The V end was cut by 3 bases, the J end by 0 bases, with 18 bases between. CDR1 and CDR2 (germline): LNHNV, YYDKDF (reference sequence). The DNA of the CDR3 is TGTGCCACCAGCAGCGGGGAGGGGACTTTCAGCTCTGGAAACACCATATATTTT. The encoded protein is CATSSGEGTFSSGNTIYF. The full variable domain, in which reference TRBV15 and TRBJ1-3 provide the parts outside the CDR3, is DAMVIQNPRYQVTQFGKPVTLSCSQTLNHNVMYWYQQKSSQAPKLLFHYYDKDFNNEADTPDNFQSRRPNTSFCFLDIRSPGLGDTAMYLCATSSGEGTFSSGNTIYFGEGSWLTVV.

The V call is TRBV27, the J call TRBJ2-7, with D tentatively TRBD1 (5 bases). CDR1 is MNHEY, CDR2 SMNVEV, per germline (reference sequence). CDR3 length: 13 amino acids. V lost 2 bases and J 3 bases, leaving 8 bases between the germline ends. The CDR3 region has the DNA TGTGCCAGCAGTTTAGGACACAGCTACGAGCAGTACTTC. As protein: CASSLGHSYEQYF.

The genes are TRBV5-1 and TRBJ2-1; the match to TRBD1 covers 9 bases. The V gene's germline CDR1 is SGHRS and CDR2 YFSETQ. The CDR3 consists of 15 residues. V lost 2 bases, J lost 6 bases, and 6 bases stayed unmatched. The chain's CDR3 is CASSFGGTGTNEQFF. CDR3 nucleotide sequence: TGCGCCAGCAGCTTCGGCGGGACAGGGACCAATGAGCAGTTCTTC.

The chain has TRBV5-8 and TRBJ2-3; 10 bases are a match to TRBD2. Germline V gene sequence: CDR1 SGHTS, CDR2 YDEGEE. The V and J ends lost 4 bases and 2 bases, in that order; junction bases with no gene match: 7. CDR3 length equals 16 residues. The CDR3 region is CASSLLAGGTTDTQYF. The CDR3, as DNA: TGTGCCAGCAGCCTTTTAGCGGGGGGAACCACAGATACGCAGTATTTT.

The V gene is TRBV5-1, the J gene TRBJ2-1; 9 bases match TRBD1. The CDR3 runs to 15 residues. Looked up from germline, CDR1 is SGHRS and CDR2 is YFSETQ. V lost 3 bases, J lost 7 bases, and 8 bases stayed unmatched. The CDR3 nucleotides read TGCGCCAGCAGCTCCGGGGACAGGGTGGGGAATGAGCAGTTCTTC. Encoded protein: CASSSGDRVGNEQFF. Full variable domain (outside the CDR3, taken from reference TRBV5-1 and TRBJ2-1): KAGVTQTPRYLIKTRGQQVTLSCSPISGHRSVSWYQQTPGQGLQFLFEYFSETQRNKGNFPGRFSGRQFSNSRSEMNVSTLELGDSALYLCASSSGDRVGNEQFFGPGTRLTVL.

The V gene is TRBV6-5, the J gene TRBJ2-7; D may be TRBD1 (5 bases). V was pared by 6 bases and J by 2 bases, with 14 bases between. This CDR3 spans 14 amino acids. Germline-derived CDR1 and CDR2 are MNHEY and SVGAGI. This CDR3 reads CASSTTGPPYEQYF. CDR3 bases: TGTGCCAGCAGCACCACAGGCCCGCCCTACGAGCAGTACTTC.

J is TRBJ2-7 and V is TRBV2; 15 nucleotides match TRBD2. This CDR3 has 20 amino acids. In germline, CDR1 is SNHLY, CDR2 FYNNEI. Germline trimming cut 6 bases from V and 3 bases from J; bases unmatched to any gene: 18. The CDR3 region has the DNA TGTGCCAGCAGCGACCCAACCGGGACTAGCGGGGGGTACGACTTCTACGAGCAGTACTTC. This translates into CASSDPTGTSGGYDFYEQYF. Full variable domain (rest looked up from reference TRBV2 and TRBJ2-7): EPEVTQTPSHQVTQMGQEVILRCVPISNHLYFYWYRQILGQKVEFLVSFYNNEISEKSEIFDDQFSVERPDGSNFTLKIRSTKLEDSAMYFCASSDPTGTSGGYDFYEQYFGPGTRLTVT.

The rearrangement links TRBV20-1 to TRBJ1-1; no reliable D call. Per the germline V gene, CDR1 is DFQATT and CDR2 is SNEGSKA (reference sequence). The CDR3 has 11 residues. The V and J ends lost 0 bases and 7 bases respectively, with 6 bases between them. CDR3 protein: CSARDRYEAFF. The DNA of the CDR3 is TGCAGTGCTAGAGATAGATATGAAGCTTTCTTT.

The chain carries TRBV27 and TRBJ1-2, with 7 bases fitting TRBD1. CDR1 is MNHEY and CDR2 is SMNVEV in the germline V gene (reference sequence). Trimming cost V 2 bases and J 4 bases; bases outside gene matches: 1. This CDR3 has 13 residues. The CDR3 DNA follows: TGTGCCAGCAGTTTAACAGGGGTCTATGGCTACACCTTC. This sequence encodes CASSLTGVYGYTF.

The chain combines TRBV6-1 with TRBJ2-1; 7 nucleotides align to TRBD2. Germline V lookup: CDR1 MNHNS, CDR2 SASEGT. The CDR3 spans 15 residues. After removal of 6 bases from V and 5 bases from J, the junction contained 10 bases not matched to a gene. CDR3 loop: CASRTPGLRNNEQFF. The CDR3 DNA reads as TGTGCCAGCAGGACCCCGGGACTACGAAACAATGAGCAGTTCTTC.

The CDR3 DNA reads TGTGCCAGCAGGCCACCCAGTTACAATGAGCAGTTCTTC. Translated: CASRPPSYNEQFF. This chain uses TRBV28 with TRBJ2-1, with D hard to call. Germline CDR1 and CDR2: MDHEN and SYDVKM. The CDR3 sequence is 13 residues long. Trimming removed 6 bases from V and 4 bases from J, with 10 bases in between.

In the case of this clone: The junction differs from germline at one of its ends, possibly a read error. The CDR3 DNA reads as TGTGCTAGCAGCTTGGACACCTATCAGCCCCAGCATTTT. Its protein product is CASSLDTYQPQHF. The chain uses TRBV7-7 and TRBJ1-5, with a weak D call TRBD1 (5 bases). Germline V gene sequence: CDR1 SSHAT, CDR2 FNYEAQ (reference sequence). CDR3 size: 13 residues.

The chain couples TRBV7-8 to TRBJ2-7, with 7 positions matching TRBD2. The ends lost 4 bases at V and 5 bases at J; junction bases unmatched: 11. Per germline, CDR1 SGHVS and CDR2 FQNEAQ. The CDR3 is made up of 15 amino acids. For the CDR3, the DNA is TGTGCCAGCAGCTCCAGAGGGACTACGGACGACGAGCAGTACTTC. It is translated as CASSSRGTTDDEQYF.

The chain has TRBV2 and TRBJ1-1; weak D call: TRBD1 (6 bases). Germline V lookup: CDR1 SNHLY, CDR2 FYNNEI. This CDR3 comprises 13 residues. Trimming took 6 bases from V and 1 from J, leaving 9 bases between them. The CDR3 reads CASRDSTNTEAFF. CDR3 DNA: TGTGCCAGCAGGGACAGCACGAACACTGAAGCTTTCTTT.

The V gene is TRBV10-3, the J gene TRBJ2-5, with 12 bases fitting TRBD2. The germline V gene has CDR1 ENHRY and CDR2 SYGVKD. Trimming removed 2 bases from V and 4 bases from J; junction bases left unmatched: 14. This CDR3 contains 19 residues. CDR3 loop: CAISEPASGRAGIGETQYF. The CDR3 nucleotides are TGTGCCATCAGTGAGCCGGCTAGCGGGAGGGCCGGGATTGGAGAGACCCAGTACTTC.

The chain recombines TRBV6-5 with TRBJ2-5; 11 bases are shared with TRBD2. The junction had 1 base not matched to a gene; V was cut back by 5 bases and J by 2 bases. CDR1 is MNHEY and CDR2 is SVGAGI in the germline V gene. This CDR3 has 14 amino acids. The CDR3 coding sequence is TGTGCCAGCAGTGTAGCGGGGGGGCAAGAGACCCAGTACTTC. Translating it yields CASSVAGGQETQYF.

Written as DNA, the CDR3 is TGTGCCAGCAGGCTCCAGACCGGGGAGCTGTTTTTT. It translates to CASRLQTGELFF. This chain joins TRBV28 and TRBJ2-2; D ambiguous. V lost 6 bases, J lost 5 bases, and 7 bases lay in between. CDR3 size: 12 residues. Germline loops: CDR1 MDHEN, CDR2 SYDVKM.

The V gene is TRBV5-6, the J gene TRBJ1-2; no firm D call. The CDR3 is 15 amino acids. The ends were cut back, 0 bases at V and 0 bases at J, with 9 bases in the middle. Germline V gives CDR1 SGHDT, CDR2 YYEEEE. The CDR3 DNA reads TGTGCCAGCAGCTTGGTTTTGGCCCCTAACTATGGCTACACCTTC. Translating gives CASSLVLAPNYGYTF.

This chain links TRBV5-1 with TRBJ1-3; unclear D gene. Trimming stripped 4 bases from V and 0 bases from J, with 8 bases between. The CDR3 has 14 amino acids. CDR1 is SGHRS, CDR2 YFSETQ, per germline. The CDR3, as DNA: TGCGCCAGCAGCGGCGGGAGCTCTGGAAACACCATATATTTT. Translating gives CASSGGSSGNTIYF.

The V gene is TRBV13, the J gene TRBJ1-6, with D unresolved. The CDR3 loop spans 13 amino acids. V shed 4 bases and J shed 8 bases, with 9 bases lying between them. Germline values: CDR1 PRHDT, CDR2 FYEKMQ (reference sequence). As DNA, the CDR3 is TGTGCCAGCAGCTCCGGCGAGGATTCACCCCTCCACTTT. Its translation is CASSSGEDSPLHF.